The clone carrying this T cell receptor beta chain appeared a single time. Its antigen is as yet unknown. This sample was included in a study of T cells in Graves' hyperthyroidism and ophthalmopathy. CDR3 length: 13 amino acids. V was cut by 1 base and J by 3 bases, with 5 bases left in between. CDR1 is SGHKS, CDR2 YYEKEE, per germline (reference sequence). Regions amplified from RNA transcripts were the TCR beta CDR3 regions. First-round RT-PCR targeting the TCR CDR3 was performed with the HTBI primer set. TCRdb reprocessed the multiplex PCR reads with MiXCR, giving one entry per CDR3 protein. The sample records some 500,000 distinct CDR3 sequences, approximately 25% being singletons. Findings and limits, study-wide: Median prediction lead before ophthalmopathy onset was about 6.5 months with the model. Most thyroid clonotypes expanded above 0.001 were also detected in blood.

Investigators excluded patients with uncontrolled infection, other autoimmune disease, pregnancy or lactation. This sequence originates from a woman aged 30 to 39 with Graves' ophthalmopathy. Material: blood. The chain combines TRBV5-5 with TRBJ1-5; D is unresolved. CDR3 amino acids: CASSLTDNQPQHF. CDR3 bases: TGTGCCAGCAGCTTGACAGACAATCAGCCCCAGCATTTT.